The rows below give T cell receptor beta chains drawn from one sample of a study of OX40 agonist ivuxolimab in advanced cancers. TCRdb's table, derived via immunoSEQ multiplex PCR, lists solely in-frame clones and lacks some. This sample has tens of thousands of clones; over 75% occur once, and the top ten carry more than 5.5%. Sequenced here: CD4+ or CD8+ T cells sorted from blood, sampled in a trial of the OX40 agonist ivuxolimab. The origin of the receptors is an adult with an advanced solid tumor such as melanoma, head and neck, liver or kidney cancer. Each CDR3 is given with its conserved first and last residue. The D gene is left open where the match is weak. Size tells how often a clone was seen (once, few, many) or the class of an expanded clone, and some rows leave it out.

CDR3 length	D gene	V gene	clone size	J gene	CDR3 protein	CDR3 DNA
16	TRBD2	TRBV4-1	-	TRBJ2-7	CASSQEGTSGSYEQYF	TGTGCCAGCAGCCAAGAGGGGACTAGCGGTTCCTACGAGCAGTACTTC
14	TRBD2	TRBV18	-	TRBJ2-1	CASSPGLAGLEQFF	TGTGCCAGCTCACCAGGGCTAGCGGGACTGGAGCAGTTCTTC
13	TRBD2	TRBV19	few	TRBJ2-7	CASSMGLAYEQYF	TGTGCCAGTAGTATGGGACTAGCCTACGAGCAGTACTTC
15	TRBD2	TRBV5-4	-	TRBJ2-1	CASRPGTSRENEQFF	TGTGCCAGCAGACCCGGGACTAGCAGGGAGAATGAGCAGTTCTTC
15	-	TRBV19	-	TRBJ1-4	CASRPSGPQNEKLFF	TGTGCCAGTAGGCCCTCCGGGCCCCAGAATGAAAAACTGTTTTTT
15	TRBD1	TRBV4-2	-	TRBJ1-4	CASSVRDRGDEKLFF	TGTGCCAGCAGCGTCCGAGACAGGGGGGATGAAAAACTGTTTTTT
15	-	TRBV9	few	TRBJ2-1	CASSRGGSSYNEQFF	TGTGCCAGCAGCCGTGGGGGTAGCTCCTACAATGAGCAGTTCTTC
19	TRBD2	TRBV10-1	once	TRBJ2-7	CARTIRGLAGGPRVHEQYF	TGCGCCAGGACGATTAGAGGACTAGCGGGAGGGCCTCGTGTCCACGAGCAGTACTTC
14	-	TRBV18	-	TRBJ1-4	CASSRTAGNEKLFF	TGTGCCAGCTCACGGACAGCGGGGAATGAAAAACTGTTTTTT
15	TRBD2	TRBV6-6	-	TRBJ2-5	CASSRLAGVVETQYF	TGTGCCAGCAGCAGACTAGCGGGAGTTGTGGAGACCCAGTACTTC
17	TRBD1	TRBV7-2	-	TRBJ1-2	CASSEMSPGQGNYGYTF	TGTGCCAGCAGCGAAATGTCTCCGGGACAGGGTAACTATGGCTACACCTTC
13	-	TRBV27	-	TRBJ1-1	CASSLGHGPEAFF	TGTGCCAGCAGTTTAGGCCACGGCCCTGAAGCTTTCTTT
16	-	TRBV18	-	TRBJ2-3	CASSPRRLTSTDTQYF	TGTGCCAGCTCACCACGGCGGCTAACTAGCACAGATACGCAGTATTTT
16	TRBD1	TRBV28	-	TRBJ1-5	CASSLGTGVLTQPQHF	TGTGCCAGCAGTCTAGGGACAGGGGTGTTAACTCAGCCCCAGCATTTT
15	-	TRBV5-1	-	TRBJ1-1	CASSQAGPANTEAFF	TGCGCCAGCAGCCAGGCCGGGCCAGCGAACACTGAAGCTTTCTTT
15	-	TRBV4-1	-	TRBJ2-1	CASSQDWSSYNEQFF	TGCGCCAGCAGCCAGGACTGGAGCTCCTACAATGAGCAGTTCTTC
18	-	TRBV28	-	TRBJ2-5	CASKAGHLYGGGEETQYF	TGTGCCAGCAAGGCGGGACACCTTTATGGTGGAGGGGAAGAGACCCAGTACTTC
14	-	TRBV4-2	-	TRBJ2-2	CASRLGAATGELFF	TGTGCCAGCAGGCTTGGGGCGGCCACCGGGGAGCTGTTTTTT
14	TRBD1	TRBV5-6	few	TRBJ2-5	CASSLRGFRETQYF	TGTGCCAGCAGCCTCAGGGGGTTTCGAGAGACCCAGTACTTC
16	TRBD1	TRBV19	-	TRBJ1-5	CASSGAGTGLWQPQHF	TGTGCCAGTAGTGGTGCGGGGACAGGGCTATGGCAGCCCCAGCATTTT
14	-	TRBV6-5	once	TRBJ1-4	CASRDGGLREKLFF	TGTGCCAGCAGGGACGGAGGTTTGCGGGAAAAACTGTTTTTT
16	TRBD1	TRBV19	-	TRBJ2-3	CASSRDRANSRDTQYF	TGTGCCAGTAGTCGGGACAGAGCTAATTCAAGAGATACGCAGTATTTT
16	-	TRBV11-1	-	TRBJ2-7	CASLPQGPGDAYEQYF	TGTGCCAGCCTCCCCCAGGGGCCGGGAGATGCCTACGAGCAGTACTTC
17	-	TRBV21-1	-	TRBJ2-1	CASSKALRASSYNEQFF	TGTGCCAGCAGCAAAGCTCTAAGGGCGAGCTCCTACAATGAGCAGTTCTTC
13	-	TRBV5-1	-	TRBJ1-4	CASKGFSNEKLFF	TGCGCCAGCAAGGGGTTTAGTAATGAAAAACTGTTTTTT
15	TRBD1	TRBV7-9	-	TRBJ1-1	CASSSPGQGNTEAFF	TGTGCCAGCAGCTCGCCGGGACAGGGGAACACTGAAGCTTTCTTT
16	-	TRBV2	-	TRBJ2-1	CASSEIDPTRYNEQFF	TGTGCCAGCAGTGAAATAGACCCCACGCGCTACAATGAGCAGTTCTTC
18	-	TRBV28	few	TRBJ2-4	CASSPPGKGASAKNIQYF	TGTGCCAGCAGTCCGCCCGGCAAAGGGGCATCGGCCAAAAACATTCAGTACTTC
15	-	TRBV28	-	TRBJ1-4	CASRPSRGIYEKLFF	TGTGCCAGCAGACCCAGCAGGGGAATTTATGAAAAACTGTTTTTT
14	-	TRBV11-2	-	TRBJ2-7	CASSLDRGTYEQYF	TGTGCCAGCAGCTTAGATAGGGGTACCTACGAGCAGTACTTC
13	-	TRBV13	-	TRBJ2-7	CASSLFSGGEQYF	TGTGCCAGCAGCTTATTCTCCGGGGGCGAGCAGTACTTC
13	-	TRBV27	-	TRBJ1-3	CASSPTAGNTIYF	TGTGCCAGCAGCCCGACCGCTGGAAACACCATATATTTT
16	TRBD2	TRBV19	-	TRBJ2-1	CASSPEPGRRYNEQFF	TGTGCCAGTAGTCCCGAACCCGGGAGGCGGTACAATGAGCAGTTCTTC
14	-	TRBV27	-	TRBJ2-2	CASRQPRSTGELFF	TGTGCCAGCAGGCAACCCAGGAGCACCGGGGAGCTGTTTTTT
16	-	TRBV7-9	-	TRBJ2-3	CASSLGGGARADTQYF	TGTGCCAGCAGCTTAGGAGGAGGGGCACGGGCAGATACGCAGTATTTT
15	-	TRBV7-9	few	TRBJ1-5	CASSLGAGVDQPQHF	TGTGCCAGCAGCCTAGGGGCAGGGGTGGATCAGCCCCAGCATTTT
16	TRBD2	TRBV28	-	TRBJ2-3	CASSLIPREGTDTQYF	TGTGCCAGCAGTTTAATCCCGCGGGAGGGGACAGATACGCAGTATTTT
13	TRBD1	TRBV6-1	-	TRBJ2-7	CASRTGVGYEQYF	TGTGCCAGCAGGACAGGGGTGGGTTACGAGCAGTACTTC
12	-	TRBV19	once	TRBJ2-1	CASSIGAGRQFF	TGTGCCAGTAGTATCGGGGCGGGAAGGCAGTTCTTC
17	TRBD2	TRBV7-2	-	TRBJ2-3	CASSPRGAGGSTDTQYF	TGTGCCAGCAGCCCAAGGGGAGCGGGGGGAAGCACAGATACGCAGTATTTT
14	-	TRBV30	-	TRBJ1-6	CAWSVEGIGSPLHF	TGTGCCTGGAGTGTAGAGGGAATCGGTTCACCCCTCCACTTT
13	-	TRBV5-1	-	TRBJ1-3	CARGSGKRKGGYF	TGCGCCAGAGGGTCAGGGAAACGCAAAGGGGGATATTTT
12	-	TRBV7-2	-	TRBJ2-7	CASSLEYYEQYF	TGTGCCAGCAGCCTAGAGTACTACGAGCAGTACTTC
14	-	TRBV27	-	TRBJ1-3	CASSLSFGGNTIYF	TGTGCCAGCAGTTTATCTTTTGGGGGAAACACCATATATTTT
13	-	TRBV6-5	-	TRBJ2-2	CASSYSNTGELFF	TGTGCCAGCAGTTATTCGAACACCGGGGAGCTGTTTTTT
15	TRBD1	TRBV28	-	TRBJ1-2	CASSLGQGDNYGYTF	TGTGCCAGCAGTCTCGGACAGGGTGATAACTATGGCTACACCTTC
13	TRBD2	TRBV6-5	-	TRBJ2-7	CASGPSGSYEQYF	TGTGCCAGCGGCCCTAGCGGGAGTTACGAGCAGTACTTC
14	-	TRBV5-6	-	TRBJ2-7	CASSLGGENYEQYF	TGTGCCAGCAGCTTGGGTGGGGAAAACTACGAGCAGTACTTC
15	-	TRBV14	-	TRBJ1-4	CASSQVYGTNEKLFF	TGTGCCAGCAGCCAAGTTTATGGGACTAATGAAAAACTGTTTTTT
14	-	TRBV25-1	-	TRBJ2-7	CASSEYTGTYEQYF	TGTGCCAGCAGTGAATACACAGGTACCTACGAGCAGTACTTC
17	TRBD1	TRBV6-4	-	TRBJ2-5	CASSSFVGTGGAETQYF	TGTGCCAGCAGTTCCTTTGTGGGGACAGGGGGCGCTGAGACCCAGTACTTC
14	-	TRBV9	-	TRBJ2-3	CASSVAIALDTQYF	TGTGCCAGCAGCGTAGCGATAGCTCTAGATACGCAGTATTTT